This T cell receptor beta chain was profiled in a study of blood T cell repertoires in COVID-19. Across the study: Samples came from the United States, Italy and Spain, spanning acute and convalescent COVID-19.

The repertoire was sequenced with immunoSEQ multiplex PCR; TCRdb's copy has only in-frame clones and lacks some. The profile shows about 200,000 clones, more than 80% of them singletons. Germline values: CDR1 WNHNN, CDR2 SYGVQD (reference sequence). This CDR3 region has 12 residues. Between the trimmed V and J ends, which lost 2 bases and 6 bases, there was a span of 4 bases. The study drew participants aged 18 to 89 years from approximately 23 US areas. V is TRBV10-1 and J is TRBJ2-2; D is uncertain. The receptor was isolated from a man aged 25-45 years who had recovered from COVID-19. The sequenced sample consisted of PBMCs or T cells enriched from blood (not recorded which). CDR3 residues: CASSESAGELFF. The CDR3 DNA follows: TGCGCCAGCAGTGAGAGCGCCGGGGAGCTGTTTTTT.